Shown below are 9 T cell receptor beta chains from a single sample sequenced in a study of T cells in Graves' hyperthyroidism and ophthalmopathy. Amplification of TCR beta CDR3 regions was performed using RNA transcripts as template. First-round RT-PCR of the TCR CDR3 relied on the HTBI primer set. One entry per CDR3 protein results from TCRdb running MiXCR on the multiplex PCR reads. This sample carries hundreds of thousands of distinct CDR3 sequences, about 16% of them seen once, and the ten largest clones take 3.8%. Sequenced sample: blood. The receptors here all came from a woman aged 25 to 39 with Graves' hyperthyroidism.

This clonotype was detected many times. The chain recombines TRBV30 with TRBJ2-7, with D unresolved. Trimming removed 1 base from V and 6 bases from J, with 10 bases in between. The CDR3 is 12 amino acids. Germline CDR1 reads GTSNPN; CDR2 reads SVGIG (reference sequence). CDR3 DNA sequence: TGTGCCTGGAGTGAGTTAGGAGCCGAGCAGTACTTC. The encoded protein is CAWSELGAEQYF.

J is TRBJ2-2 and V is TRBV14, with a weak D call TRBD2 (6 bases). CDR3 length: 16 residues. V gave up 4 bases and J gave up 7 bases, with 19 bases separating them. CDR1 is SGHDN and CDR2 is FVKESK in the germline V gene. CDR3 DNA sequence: TGTGCCAGCAGCCCCTTGTTCCGGGAGCTCGACGGGGAGCTGTTTTTT. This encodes CASSPLFRELDGELFF.

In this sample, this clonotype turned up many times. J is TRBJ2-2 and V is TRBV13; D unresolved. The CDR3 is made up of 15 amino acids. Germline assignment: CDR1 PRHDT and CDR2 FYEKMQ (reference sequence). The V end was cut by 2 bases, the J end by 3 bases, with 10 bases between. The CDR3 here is CASSLMGNYTGELFF. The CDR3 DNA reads TGTGCCAGCAGCTTAATGGGTAACTACACCGGGGAGCTGTTTTTT.

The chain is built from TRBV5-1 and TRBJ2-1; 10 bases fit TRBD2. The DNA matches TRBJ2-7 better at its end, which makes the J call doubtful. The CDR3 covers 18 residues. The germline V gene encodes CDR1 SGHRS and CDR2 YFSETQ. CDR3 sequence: CASSPPTASGRSYNEQYF. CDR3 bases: TGCGCCAGCAGCCCCCCCACCGCTAGCGGGAGATCGTACAATGAGCAGTACTTC.

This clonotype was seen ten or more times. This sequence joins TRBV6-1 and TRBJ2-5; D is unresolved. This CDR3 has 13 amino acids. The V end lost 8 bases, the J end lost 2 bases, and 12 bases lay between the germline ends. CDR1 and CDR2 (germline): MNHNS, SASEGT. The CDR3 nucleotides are TGTGCCAGCTCCCTACGACGGCAAGAGACCCAGTACTTC. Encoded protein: CASSLRRQETQYF.

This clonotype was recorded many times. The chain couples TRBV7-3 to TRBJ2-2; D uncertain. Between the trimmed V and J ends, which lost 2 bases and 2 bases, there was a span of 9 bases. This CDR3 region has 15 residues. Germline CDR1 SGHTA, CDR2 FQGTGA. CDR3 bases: TGTGCCAGCAGCTTAGGGCTACCCAACACCGGGGAGCTGTTTTTT. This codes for CASSLGLPNTGELFF.

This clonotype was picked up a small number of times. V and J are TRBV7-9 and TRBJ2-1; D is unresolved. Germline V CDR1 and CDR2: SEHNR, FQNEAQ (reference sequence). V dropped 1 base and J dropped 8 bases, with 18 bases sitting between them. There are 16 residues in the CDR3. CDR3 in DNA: TGTGCCAGCAGCTTAGATCAGTTTAACGGTGGGGATGAGCAGTTCTTC. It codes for CASSLDQFNGGDEQFF.

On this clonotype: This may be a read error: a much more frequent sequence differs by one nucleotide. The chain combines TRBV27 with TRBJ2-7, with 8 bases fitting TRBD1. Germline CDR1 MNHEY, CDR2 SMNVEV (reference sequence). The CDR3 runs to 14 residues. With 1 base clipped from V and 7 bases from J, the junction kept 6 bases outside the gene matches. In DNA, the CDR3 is TGTGCCAGCAGTTTATTAGGACAGGGCAATGAGCAGTACTTC. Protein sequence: CASSLLGQGNEQYF.

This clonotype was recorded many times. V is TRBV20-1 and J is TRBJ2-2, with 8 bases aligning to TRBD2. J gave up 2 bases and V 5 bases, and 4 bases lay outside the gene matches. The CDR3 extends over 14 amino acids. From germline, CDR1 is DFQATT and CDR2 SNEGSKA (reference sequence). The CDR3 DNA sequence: TGCAGTGCTCGTAGCGGGGCCAACACCGGGGAGCTGTTTTTT. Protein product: CSARSGANTGELFF.